Listed here are 30 T cell receptor beta chains from one sample, sequenced in a study of blood T cell repertoires in COVID-19. Here immunoSEQ multiplex PCR was the method, and the copy in TCRdb shows in-frame clones only, minus some. Here the sample spans roughly 300,000 clones, 75% to 95% being singletons. Sequenced input: PBMCs or T cells enriched from blood (not recorded which). The receptors stem from a woman in her twenties or thirties who had recovered from COVID-19.

This clone has just a few counts. This chain links TRBV6-5 with TRBJ1-6; TRBD1 matches 10 bases. V lost 10 bases to trimming and J lost 14 bases; unmatched junction nucleotides: 17. CDR1 and CDR2 (germline): MNHEY, SVGAGI. The CDR3 sequence is 15 residues long. The CDR3 reads CATRGGDRGFTTLHF. The CDR3 DNA reads TGTGCCACCCGAGGAGGGGACAGGGGATTTACGACCCTCCACTTT.

The chain links TRBV24-1 to TRBJ1-2; TRBD1 matches 9 bases. The V gene end was trimmed by 4 bases and the J gene end by 6 bases; junction bases not matched to a gene: 5. This CDR3 spans 14 amino acids. Germline V gene lookup returns CDR1 KGHDR and CDR2 SFDVKD. As DNA, the CDR3 is TGTGCCACCAGTGACCCCGGGACAGGGAATGGCTACACCTTC. This sequence encodes CATSDPGTGNGYTF.

The chain joins TRBV6-2 or TRBV6-3 to TRBJ2-2; D might be TRBD2 (7 bases). Trimming stripped 6 bases from V and 0 bases from J, with 14 bases between. This CDR3 spans 16 amino acids. Looked up from germline, CDR1 is MNHEY and CDR2 is SVGEGT. This CDR3 reads CASSPGGHANTGELFF. CDR3 nucleotides: TGTGCCAGCAGCCCCGGGGGGCACGCGAACACCGGGGAGCTGTTTTTT.

J is TRBJ1-5 and V is TRBV9; D remains unclear. Trimming shortened V by 9 bases and J by 4 bases, and 5 bases separated the two germline ends. CDR1 and CDR2 (germline): SGDLS, YYNGEE. This CDR3 is built from 10 residues. In DNA form, the CDR3 reads TGTGCCATCCTGAATCAGCCCCAGCATTTT. This translates into CAILNQPQHF.

This chain connects TRBV19 to TRBJ2-7; 9 bases fit TRBD1. The CDR3 runs to 13 residues. Looked up from germline, CDR1 is LNHDA and CDR2 is SQIVND (reference sequence). The J segment lost 6 bases and the V segment lost 6 bases, leaving 6 bases of the junction unmatched. Here the CDR3 reads CASSQQGAPEQYF. CDR3 nucleotides: TGTGCCAGTAGCCAACAGGGGGCCCCCGAGCAGTACTTC.

This chain connects TRBV2 to TRBJ2-2; TRBD1 matches 7 bases. The V gene end was trimmed by 3 bases and the J gene end by 1 base; junction bases not matched to a gene: 5. The CDR3 is 16 residues long. Germline lookup yields CDR1 SNHLY and CDR2 FYNNEI. The CDR3 protein is CASSDIQGVNTGELFF. The CDR3 DNA reads as TGTGCCAGCAGTGACATTCAGGGGGTGAACACCGGGGAGCTGTTTTTT.

V gene TRBV6-5 combines with J gene TRBJ1-1, with 8 bases fitting TRBD1. The CDR3 runs to 12 residues. The V gene's germline CDR1 is MNHEY and CDR2 SVGAGI. V shed 10 bases, J shed 7 bases, and the junction held 8 bases outside the gene matches. CDR3: CATGQGSGEAFF. Written as DNA, the CDR3 is TGTGCCACCGGACAGGGTTCGGGTGAAGCTTTCTTT.

This clone showed up just once. The rearrangement links TRBV12-5 to TRBJ2-1; 12 positions agree with TRBD2. Germline CDR1 is LGHNT and CDR2 is FRNRAP. The V segment lost 3 bases and the J segment 7 bases; nucleotides outside the gene matches: 7. The CDR3 consists of 16 residues. The CDR3 nucleotides read TGTGCTAGTGGTTTATCCCGACTAGCGGGAGCGAATGAGCAGTTCTTC. Encoded protein: CASGLSRLAGANEQFF.

The chain employs TRBV5-1 and TRBJ2-5; the match to TRBD1 covers 9 bases. This CDR3 comprises 16 residues. CDR1 and CDR2 from the germline V gene are SGHRS and YFSETQ. The V segment lost 4 bases and the J segment 4 bases; nucleotides outside the gene matches: 11. The CDR3 here is CASSPNLGTGIETQYF. The CDR3 bases are TGCGCCAGCAGCCCCAACCTAGGGACAGGGATAGAGACCCAGTACTTC.

The rearrangement uses TRBV7-2 and TRBJ1-5, with D unresolved. Trimming cost V 6 bases and J 6 bases, with 12 bases left between them. This CDR3 has 13 amino acids. Per germline, CDR1 SGHTA and CDR2 FQGNSA. CDR3 amino acids: CASRRSEVQPQHF. The CDR3 DNA reads TGTGCCAGCAGACGCAGCGAGGTTCAGCCCCAGCATTTT.

V usage is TRBV19 and J usage is TRBJ2-1, with 14 bases lining up with TRBD2. The V and J ends lost 8 bases and 8 bases, in that order; junction bases with no gene match: 5. Germline CDR1 LNHDA, CDR2 SQIVND (reference sequence). The CDR3 is 14 amino acids. For the CDR3, the DNA is TGTGCCAGTGGGACTAGCGGGAGCGAATATGAGCAGTTCTTC. Encoded protein: CASGTSGSEYEQFF.

CDR3 sequence: CAWSKWDRLNTEAFF. As DNA, the CDR3 is TGTGCCTGGAGTAAGTGGGACAGGCTGAACACTGAAGCTTTCTTT. V gene TRBV30 combines with J gene TRBJ1-1; 8 bases match TRBD1. The germline CDR1 and CDR2 sequences are GTSNPN and SVGIG (reference sequence). The CDR3 consists of 15 residues. Trimming took 2 bases from V and 0 from J; bases not matched to a gene: 5.

The CDR3 region is CASSLTGVQPQHF. The CDR3 DNA follows: TGCGCCAGCAGCCTCACAGGGGTCCAGCCCCAGCATTTT. The V call is TRBV4-1, the J call TRBJ1-5; 7 bases match TRBD1. The V segment lost 4 bases and the J segment 7 bases; nucleotides outside the gene matches: 4. Germline-derived CDR1 and CDR2 are MGHRA and YSYEKL. The CDR3 runs to 13 residues.

In DNA, the CDR3 is TGTGCCTGGAGTGCAGACCAAGAGACCCAGTACTTC. Its translation: CAWSADQETQYF. The chain combines TRBV30 with TRBJ2-5; D ambiguous. With 1 base removed from V and 0 bases from J, the gap between germline ends came to 3 bases. Germline V CDR1 and CDR2: GTSNPN, SVGIG (reference sequence). The CDR3 has 12 amino acids. The full variable domain, in which reference TRBV30 and TRBJ2-5 provide the parts outside the CDR3, is SQTIHQWPATLVQPVGSPLSLECTVEGTSNPNLYWYRQAAGRGLQLLFYSVGIGQISSEVPQNLSASRPQDRQFILSSKKLLLSDSGFYLCAWSADQETQYFGPGTRLLVL.

The J gene is TRBJ2-7, the V gene TRBV7-2; 9 nucleotides agree with TRBD1. The trim removed 5 bases at V and 0 bases at J, leaving 8 bases unmatched. Germline V lookup: CDR1 SGHTA, CDR2 FQGNSA. This CDR3 region has 16 residues. CDR3 amino acids: CASSIPPGQGSYEQYF. CDR3 coding DNA: TGTGCCAGCAGCATACCTCCGGGACAGGGCTCCTACGAGCAGTACTTC. Supplemented by reference TRBV7-2 and TRBJ2-7, the full variable domain reads GAGVSQSPSNKVTEKGKDVELRCDPISGHTALYWYRQSLGQGLEFLIYFQGNSAPDKSGLPSDRFSAERTGGSVSTLTIQRTQQEDSAVYLCASSIPPGQGSYEQYFGPGTRLTVT.

About this clone: Here the CDR3 omits its conserved ending phenylalanine or tryptophan, so a read error is the likely source. Because the CDR3's place on the DNA is in doubt, the DNA is left out and the CDR3 is given as listed by TCRdb. The J gene is TRBJ1-4, the V gene TRBV27; the table's D call, TRBD1, was not checked against the DNA. With termini counted, the CDR3 has 10 amino acids. Germline CDR1 MNHEY, CDR2 SMNVEV (reference sequence). CDR3 in amino acids: CASSLVDSRI.

The chain recombines TRBV5-5 with TRBJ1-2, with 7 bases fitting TRBD1. V dropped 3 bases and J dropped 8; count of bases not matched to a gene: 13. Germline V gene data show CDR1 as SGHKS and CDR2 as YYEKEE (reference sequence). The length of the CDR3 is 15 residues. CDR3 in DNA: TGTGCCAGCAGCTCCGAGACAGGGACCGACCGGGGCTACACCTTC. This codes for CASSSETGTDRGYTF. The full variable domain, rest sourced from reference TRBV5-5 and TRBJ1-2, is DAGVTQSPTHLIKTRGQQVTLRCSPISGHKSVSWYQQVLGQGPQFIFQYYEKEERGRGNFPDRFSARQFPNYSSELNVNALLLGDSALYLCASSSETGTDRGYTFGSGTRLTVV.

This chain links TRBV28 with TRBJ2-7; the D gene is possibly TRBD2 (5 bases). Germline CDR1 is MDHEN and CDR2 is SYDVKM. V dropped 2 bases and J dropped 0 bases, with 20 bases sitting between them. This CDR3 contains 18 residues. The CDR3 sequence is CASSLMAGMGSSSYEQYF. CDR3 nucleotides: TGTGCCAGCAGTTTAATGGCGGGCATGGGGTCTAGCTCCTACGAGCAGTACTTC.

J is TRBJ2-4 and V is TRBV7-8; TRBD1 agrees at 7 bases. This CDR3 has 19 residues. CDR1 SGHVS and CDR2 FQNEAQ come from the germline V gene. V lost 4 bases and J lost 3; bases outside the gene matches: 18. The CDR3 region is CASSSPTLDRVWDKNIQYF. The DNA of the CDR3 is TGTGCCAGCAGCTCCCCCACACTTGACAGGGTTTGGGACAAAAACATTCAGTACTTC.

This chain uses TRBV19 with TRBJ1-2; TRBD1 aligns across 11 bases. The CDR3 contains 16 residues. V shed 6 bases, J shed 4 bases, and the junction held 10 bases outside the gene matches. Germline V gives CDR1 LNHDA, CDR2 SQIVND (reference sequence). CDR3 in DNA: TGTGCCAGTAGCAGACTTGGACAGGGGGCAGGCTATGGCTACACCTTC. Amino acid sequence: CASSRLGQGAGYGYTF. Together with reference TRBV19 and TRBJ1-2, the CDR3 gives the full variable domain: DGGITQSPKYLFRKEGQNVTLSCEQNLNHDAMYWYRQDPGQGLRLIYYSQIVNDFQKGDIAEGYSVSREKKESFPLTVTSAQKNPTAFYLCASSRLGQGAGYGYTFGSGTRLTVV.

The chain links TRBV21-1 to TRBJ2-3; the D segment call TRBD2 is taken from the table without a DNA check. TRBV21-1 is a listed pseudogene. The CDR3 is 17 residues long. The CDR3 loop is CASSHGSGASSTDTQYF. CDR3 nucleotides: TGTGCCAGCAGTCACGGGAGCGGGGCCTCTAGCACAGATACGCAGTATTTT.

The chain employs TRBV9 and TRBJ1-6; possibly TRBD1 for D (5 bases). CDR1 is SGDLS and CDR2 is YYNGEE in the germline V gene. The CDR3 runs 15 residues. Trimming left V 6 bases short and J 0 bases short, with 10 bases between. CDR3 coding DNA: TGTGCCAGCACTGGGGGGAGCTCCTATAATTCACCCCTCCACTTT. It yields the protein CASTGGSSYNSPLHF.

V and J are TRBV5-1 and TRBJ1-4; D not resolved. The germline V gene has CDR1 SGHRS and CDR2 YFSETQ. The CDR3 totals 16 residues. V gave up 6 bases and J gave up 3 bases, with 18 bases separating them. CDR3 residues: CASTHSFLDSNEKLFF. CDR3 nucleotides: TGCGCCAGCACACATTCATTCTTGGACTCTAATGAAAAACTGTTTTTT.

The chain is built from TRBV27 and TRBJ2-5; D may be TRBD1 (6 bases). V was pared by 2 bases and J by 4 bases, with 14 bases between. Germline assignment: CDR1 MNHEY and CDR2 SMNVEV (reference sequence). The CDR3 spans 15 residues. CDR3 sequence: CASSLRDRPGETQYF. The CDR3 nucleotides read TGTGCCAGCAGTTTAAGAGACAGGCCGGGAGAGACCCAGTACTTC.

The rearrangement links TRBV5-4 to TRBJ2-2; a possible D gene is TRBD1 (7 bases). Germline V gene sequence: CDR1 SGHNT, CDR2 YYREEE (reference sequence). Trimming took 1 base from V and 4 from J, leaving 11 bases between them. This CDR3 is 15 amino acids long. CDR3 amino acids: CASSLTGDFTGELFF. In nucleotides, the CDR3 is TGTGCCAGCAGCTTGACAGGGGACTTCACCGGGGAGCTGTTTTTT.

The table lists this clone with a count of one. V gene TRBV7-2 combines with J gene TRBJ1-1, with a possible D match to TRBD1 (6 bases). V was pared by 5 bases and J by 1 base, with 8 bases between. CDR1 and CDR2 from the germline V gene are SGHTA and FQGNSA. The CDR3 is 13 residues long. CDR3 region: CASSPGQNTEAFF. Here the CDR3 DNA reads TGTGCCAGCAGCCCGGGACAGAACACTGAAGCTTTCTTT.

The V gene is TRBV18, the J gene TRBJ2-7; 9 bases align to TRBD2. This CDR3 contains 14 residues. Germline assignment: CDR1 KGHSH and CDR2 LQKENI. J gave up 4 bases and V 1 base, and 2 bases lay outside the gene matches. The CDR3 region is CASSPQAGGYEQYF. The CDR3 nucleotides read TGTGCCAGCTCACCACAAGCGGGAGGATACGAGCAGTACTTC.

CDR3 in amino acids: CASSYRGTGDVYTF. CDR3 nucleotides: TGTGCCAGCAGTTACCGTGGGACAGGGGATGTCTACACCTTC. The chain joins TRBV6-6 to TRBJ1-2; 10 bases fit TRBD1. CDR3 length: 14 residues. Losses at the gene ends were 2 bases for V and 10 bases for J; bases not matched to a gene: 7. Germline V gives CDR1 MNHNY, CDR2 SVGAGI (reference sequence).

This rearrangement joins TRBV6-5 to TRBJ1-1; D is perhaps TRBD1 (6 bases). The V end was cut by 4 bases, the J end by 2 bases, with 17 bases between. The CDR3 is made up of 16 amino acids. Germline-derived CDR1 and CDR2 are MNHEY and SVGAGI. CDR3: CASSSQRGGANTEAFF. CDR3 in DNA: TGTGCCAGCAGTTCCCAGAGAGGGGGAGCTAACACTGAAGCTTTCTTT.

The chain combines TRBV6-4 with TRBJ2-1, with D perhaps matching TRBD2 (6 bases). Germline CDR1 reads MRHNA; CDR2 reads SNTAGT. The length of the CDR3 is 16 residues. V was cut by 3 bases and J by 10 bases, with 22 bases left in between. This chain's CDR3 is CASSESRQALRGEQFF. In DNA, the CDR3 is TGTGCCAGCAGTGAATCTAGGCAGGCTTTACGGGGGGAGCAGTTCTTC.